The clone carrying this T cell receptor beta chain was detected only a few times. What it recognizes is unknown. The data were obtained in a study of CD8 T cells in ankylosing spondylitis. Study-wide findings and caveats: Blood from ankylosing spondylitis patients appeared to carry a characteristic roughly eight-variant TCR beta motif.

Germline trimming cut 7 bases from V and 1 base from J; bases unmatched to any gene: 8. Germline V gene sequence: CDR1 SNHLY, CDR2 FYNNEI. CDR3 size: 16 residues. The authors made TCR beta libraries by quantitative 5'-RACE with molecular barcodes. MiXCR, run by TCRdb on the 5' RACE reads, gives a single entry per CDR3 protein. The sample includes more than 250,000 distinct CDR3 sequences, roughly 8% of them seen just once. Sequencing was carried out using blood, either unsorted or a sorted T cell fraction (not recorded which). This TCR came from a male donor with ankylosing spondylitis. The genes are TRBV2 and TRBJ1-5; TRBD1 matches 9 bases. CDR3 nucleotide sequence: TGTGCCAGCACCTTACAGGGGGCGTTAAGCAATCAGCCCCAGCATTTT. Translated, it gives CASTLQGALSNQPQHF.